The present TCR beta chain was sequenced within a study of T-cell memory formation after mild COVID-19. Study-wide points: Later expanders leaned toward CD4+, whereas clones contracting from day 15 to 85 were balanced CD4/CD8. The SARS-CoV-2 specificity of second-wave clones reaching peak at day 37 remained unverified.

TCRdb fed the 5' RACE reads into MiXCR, producing one record per CDR3 protein. The repertoire includes approximately 500,000 distinct CDR3 sequences, roughly 23% of them detected once, and 12% sits in the top ten. To note about this clonotype: Its cognate antigen is unknown.

CDR3 length equals 15 residues. Trimming cost V 2 bases and J 2 bases, with 12 bases left between them. Germline V CDR1 and CDR2: SNHLY, FYNNEI. Sequenced input: PBMCs or a T cell subset sorted from them (not recorded which). The genes are TRBV2 and TRBJ2-5; a weak D match, TRBD1 (6 bases). The clonotype was recovered from an adult woman who had mild COVID-19 (a few samples of this study predate the infection). Cell type and time point are not known. The CDR3 region has the DNA TGTGCCAGCAGTGAACTGGCAGGGGAACAAGAGACCCAGTACTTC. This sequence encodes CASSELAGEQETQYF.